Each of the 3 T cell receptor beta chains below was sequenced from the same sample in a study of blood T cell repertoires in COVID-19. Profiled with immunoSEQ multiplex PCR; TCRdb holds only in-frame clones, not every one. The sample yields 35,000 to 40,000 clones, about 85% seen once. Sequenced input: peripheral blood. Receptors were obtained from a man aged 55 to 70 with COVID-19, enrolled during active disease.

V usage is TRBV4-2 and J usage is TRBJ2-7, with a possible D match to TRBD2 (6 bases). In germline, CDR1 is LGHNA, CDR2 YNFKEQ. V lost 0 bases and J 1 base, leaving 10 bases between the germline ends. The CDR3 is 15 residues long. CDR3 protein: CASSQEGTASYEQYF. In nucleotides, the CDR3 is TGTGCCAGCAGCCAAGAAGGGACTGCTTCCTACGAGCAGTACTTC.

The chain combines TRBV7-8 with TRBJ1-1; maybe TRBD1 (5 bases). V was trimmed by 5 bases and J by 5 bases, leaving 18 bases between them. In germline, CDR1 is SGHVS, CDR2 FQNEAQ. CDR3 length equals 15 residues. CDR3 DNA: TGTGCCAGCAGCCCCGGCCGGGGGGGGAATACTGAAGCTTTCTTT. This sequence encodes CASSPGRGGNTEAFF.

The J gene is TRBJ2-7, the V gene TRBV9, with TRBD2 identical over 8 bases. This CDR3 is built from 15 residues. Per germline, CDR1 SGDLS and CDR2 YYNGEE. The trim removed 4 bases at V and 0 bases at J, leaving 6 bases unmatched. CDR3 protein: CASSPIAGYSYEQYF. In DNA, the CDR3 is TGTGCCAGCAGCCCCATAGCGGGATACTCCTACGAGCAGTACTTC.